The 19 T cell receptor beta chains reported below all come from one sample, sequenced in a study of OX40 agonist ivuxolimab in advanced cancers. TCRdb's copy holds only in-frame clones and misses some; the assay was immunoSEQ multiplex PCR. The repertoire has about 80,000 clones, about 92% of them found once; the top ten carry over 0.15%. The sequenced sample was CD4+ or CD8+ T cells sorted from blood, obtained in a trial of the OX40 agonist ivuxolimab. These receptors came from an adult with an advanced solid tumor such as melanoma, head and neck, liver or kidney cancer.

The chain has TRBV28 and TRBJ2-5; 7 nucleotides agree with TRBD1. The CDR3 has 20 amino acids. The germline CDR1 and CDR2 sequences are MDHEN and SYDVKM. The ends lost 2 bases at V and 0 bases at J; junction bases unmatched: 18. The CDR3 spells CASSLGFDLIRTGNQETQYF. Written as DNA, the CDR3 is TGTGCCAGCAGTTTAGGATTTGACTTGATAAGGACAGGAAACCAAGAGACCCAGTACTTC. The variable domain in full, completed from reference TRBV28 and TRBJ2-5, reads DVKVTQSSRYLVKRTGEKVFLECVQDMDHENMFWYRQDPGLGLRLIYFSYDVKMKEKGDIPEGYSVSREKKERFSLILESASTNQTSMYLCASSLGFDLIRTGNQETQYFGPGTRLLVL.

In this sample, this clone turned up once. The chain recombines TRBV5-1 with TRBJ2-7; TRBD1 agrees at 7 bases. CDR1 SGHRS and CDR2 YFSETQ come from the germline V gene. The V and J ends lost 4 bases and 4 bases, in that order; junction bases with no gene match: 5. The CDR3 consists of 13 residues. The CDR3 loop reads CASSDGTEYEQYF. The CDR3 nucleotides read TGCGCCAGCAGCGACGGGACAGAATACGAGCAGTACTTC. Full variable domain (outside the CDR3, taken from reference TRBV5-1 and TRBJ2-7): KAGVTQTPRYLIKTRGQQVTLSCSPISGHRSVSWYQQTPGQGLQFLFEYFSETQRNKGNFPGRFSGRQFSNSRSEMNVSTLELGDSALYLCASSDGTEYEQYFGPGTRLTVT.

The DNA for the CDR3 is TGTGCCACCGGACTAGCGGGAGGGTACACAGATACGCAGTATTTT. This translates into CATGLAGGYTDTQYF. J is TRBJ2-3 and V is TRBV10-3; 15 nucleotides align to TRBD2. Germline CDR1 and CDR2: ENHRY and SYGVKD. The CDR3 runs to 15 residues. Unmatched junction bases numbered 4, after V lost 10 bases and J lost 2 bases.

J is TRBJ1-5 and V is TRBV6-1, with unresolved D. CDR1 and CDR2 from the germline V gene are MNHNS and SASEGT. V was clipped by 2 bases and J by 1 base, with 6 bases between them. The CDR3 covers 14 residues. The CDR3 here is CASSETPSNQPQHF. CDR3 nucleotide sequence: TGTGCCAGCAGTGAAACCCCCAGCAATCAGCCCCAGCATTTT.

This rearrangement joins TRBV4-1 to TRBJ2-7, with 7 nucleotides matching TRBD1. The CDR3 covers 13 residues. With V trimmed by 4 bases and J by 4 bases, 4 bases remained unmatched. Looked up from germline, CDR1 is MGHRA and CDR2 is YSYEKL. As DNA, the CDR3 is TGCGCCAGCAGCCCCGGGACAGATTACGAGCAGTACTTC. Protein product: CASSPGTDYEQYF.

The chain links TRBV27 to TRBJ2-7, with D unclear. This CDR3 is 14 amino acids long. Trimming shortened V by 5 bases and J by 2 bases, and 13 bases separated the two germline ends. Germline V gene sequence: CDR1 MNHEY, CDR2 SMNVEV (reference sequence). This CDR3 reads CASSPNRATYEQYF. CDR3 DNA: TGTGCCAGCAGTCCTAATCGAGCGACCTACGAGCAGTACTTC.

This clone came up once. This rearrangement joins TRBV5-4 to TRBJ2-5, with D unresolved. V lost 5 bases and J lost 6, with 14 bases in between. The CDR3 loop spans 13 amino acids. The germline V gene has CDR1 SGHNT and CDR2 YYREEE (reference sequence). The chain's CDR3 is CASSLEGSQTQYF. Written as DNA, the CDR3 is TGTGCCAGCAGTCTGGAAGGGTCGCAGACCCAGTACTTC.

The genes are TRBV10-2 and TRBJ1-2; 9 bases are shared with TRBD1. Germline V gene sequence: CDR1 WSHSY, CDR2 SAAADI. The CDR3 runs to 12 residues. V trimming: 5 bases; J trimming: 8 bases; junction bases outside the gene matches: 3. The chain's CDR3 is CASSLDRGGYTF. DNA for the CDR3: TGCGCCAGCAGTCTGGACAGGGGAGGCTACACCTTC.

The V gene is TRBV15, the J gene TRBJ1-3; D unresolved. In germline, CDR1 is LNHNV, CDR2 YYDKDF (reference sequence). The CDR3 runs 16 residues. V was cut by 5 bases and J by 3 bases, with 17 bases left in between. CDR3 in amino acids: CATSEQRVLFGNTIYF. Here the CDR3 DNA reads TGTGCCACCAGCGAGCAGAGGGTGCTCTTTGGAAACACCATATATTTT.

J is TRBJ1-1 and V is TRBV6-1; D remains ambiguous. The germline CDR1 and CDR2 sequences are MNHNS and SASEGT. This CDR3 spans 13 amino acids. V lost 4 bases, J lost 1 base, and 7 bases lay in between. CDR3 amino acids: CASSGRENTEAFF. The DNA for the CDR3 is TGTGCCAGCAGTGGCCGGGAGAACACTGAAGCTTTCTTT.

The chain links TRBV5-4 to TRBJ1-3, with no clear D. CDR1 is SGHNT and CDR2 is YYREEE in the germline V gene (reference sequence). The CDR3 totals 17 residues. Trimming cost V 0 bases and J 0 bases, with 13 bases left between them. The CDR3 reads CASSLARRTDSGNTIYF. The CDR3 nucleotides are TGTGCCAGCAGCTTGGCTCGACGGACGGACTCTGGAAACACCATATATTTT.

This clone is a singleton in its sample. CDR3 in amino acids: CASSLAGISEAFF. The CDR3 bases are TGTGCCAGCAGCTTGGCAGGGATCTCTGAAGCTTTCTTT. This sequence joins TRBV5-6 and TRBJ1-1; TRBD1 is a possible D gene (5 bases). This CDR3 spans 13 amino acids. Germline V gene lookup returns CDR1 SGHDT and CDR2 YYEEEE. Deletions cut 0 bases from V and 6 bases from J, with 9 bases between.

The rearrangement uses TRBV2 and TRBJ2-5; 7 bases fit TRBD2. CDR1 and CDR2 from the germline V gene are SNHLY and FYNNEI. Unmatched junction bases numbered 13, after V lost 6 bases and J lost 0 bases. This CDR3 has 17 amino acids. CDR3 DNA: TGTGCCAGCAGCCACACTAGCGCTAGCAACTACCAAGAGACCCAGTACTTC. It encodes CASSHTSASNYQETQYF.

The V and J genes are TRBV19 and TRBJ2-4; 13 bases align to TRBD2. The V segment lost 9 bases and the J segment 1 base; nucleotides outside the gene matches: 9. The CDR3 covers 17 residues. Germline CDR1 LNHDA, CDR2 SQIVND (reference sequence). The DNA for the CDR3 is TGTGCCAGGGGCCGGACTAGCGGGAGTCGGGCCAAAAACATTCAGTACTTC. This encodes CARGRTSGSRAKNIQYF.

The chain combines TRBV5-1 with TRBJ2-2, with D unresolved. Trimming left V 1 base short and J 4 bases short, with 11 bases between. CDR1 and CDR2 (germline): SGHRS, YFSETQ. The CDR3 length is 15 residues. CDR3 amino acids: CASSLSAITTGELFF. The CDR3 DNA sequence: TGCGCCAGCAGCTTGTCAGCGATAACCACCGGGGAGCTGTTTTTT.

The rearrangement links TRBV2 to TRBJ2-1; D unclear. Deletions cut 3 bases from V and 4 bases from J, with 7 bases between. The CDR3 covers 13 residues. Germline CDR1 reads SNHLY; CDR2 reads FYNNEI. CDR3 in amino acids: CASSEWQYNEQFF. CDR3 bases: TGTGCCAGCAGTGAGTGGCAGTACAATGAGCAGTTCTTC.

This chain joins TRBV28 and TRBJ2-3; 9 positions agree with TRBD2. The V and J ends lost 6 bases and 2 bases, in that order; junction bases with no gene match: 6. CDR3 length: 15 amino acids. CDR1 is MDHEN, CDR2 SYDVKM, per germline. This CDR3 reads CASRLAGRATDTQYF. CDR3 coding DNA: TGTGCCAGCAGGCTAGCGGGGCGTGCCACAGATACGCAGTATTTT.

The CDR3 DNA reads TGTGCCAGCAAACAGGCACCCTCGGGCTACACCTTC. Translated, it gives CASKQAPSGYTF. This chain links TRBV28 with TRBJ1-2; TRBD1 is a possible D gene (5 bases). The CDR3 runs 12 residues. Germline CDR1 MDHEN, CDR2 SYDVKM. Trimming pared 7 bases from V and 8 bases from J, leaving 14 bases between.

V usage is TRBV28 and J usage is TRBJ1-1, with D maybe TRBD1 (6 bases). The V end lost 5 bases, the J end lost 4 bases, and 17 bases lay between the germline ends. Germline V gene data show CDR1 as MDHEN and CDR2 as SYDVKM. This CDR3 has 15 residues. The CDR3 DNA reads TGTGCCAGCAGTCCTACCGGGGGGCTTGGCACTGAAGCTTTCTTT. Translation: CASSPTGGLGTEAFF.